These 17 T cell receptor beta chains came from one sample sequenced in a study of Ad26.COV2.S vaccination and SARS-CoV-2 variants. Treatment in this sample: roughly 18 received Ad26.COV2.S at low or high dose, single or two shots; about 5 received placebo; per-sample allocation not given. On day 63 after the first injection, vaccine and placebo recipients gave samples. Profiled with immunoSEQ multiplex PCR; TCRdb holds only in-frame clones, not every one. In the table there are about 350,000 clones, around 90% of which are singletons. This specimen consisted of peripheral blood, obtained in a trial of Ad26.COV2.S vaccine versus placebo. All receptors come from a person between 18 and 65 years old who received the Ad26.COV2.S COVID-19 vaccine or a placebo.

This clone was detected only a few times. The sample has other DNA sequences that encode this CDR3 too. This chain connects TRBV3-1 (or the pseudogene TRBV3-2) to TRBJ2-2, with TRBD2 matching 12 bases. Germline V CDR1 and CDR2: LGHDT, YNNKEL (reference sequence). The CDR3 is made up of 15 amino acids. The trim removed 0 bases at V and 9 bases at J, leaving 2 bases unmatched. The CDR3 loop reads CASSQDLAGGRELFF. DNA of the CDR3: TGTGCCAGCAGCCAAGACCTAGCGGGGGGGCGGGAGCTGTTTTTT.

V is TRBV19 and J is TRBJ2-2; the D is unclear. Germline V gene sequence: CDR1 LNHDA, CDR2 SQIVND (reference sequence). V was trimmed by 4 bases and J by 9 bases, leaving 6 bases between them. The CDR3 covers 11 residues. The CDR3 region has the DNA TGTGCCAGTAGTACCTCCCGGGAGCTGTTTTTT. This encodes CASSTSRELFF. Full variable domain (missing parts from reference TRBV19 and TRBJ2-2): DGGITQSPKYLFRKEGQNVTLSCEQNLNHDAMYWYRQDPGQGLRLIYYSQIVNDFQKGDIAEGYSVSREKKESFPLTVTSAQKNPTAFYLCASSTSRELFFGEGSRLTVL.

Concerning this clone itself: A much larger clone differs from this one at a single base, so this may be a read error. In the same sample, other DNA sequences code for this CDR3. The chain is built from TRBV7-9 and TRBJ1-5, with D possibly TRBD1 on 5 matching bases. V was shortened by 2 bases and J by 1 base, with 6 bases between the two germline ends. Germline V gene data show CDR1 as SEHNR and CDR2 as FQNEAQ (reference sequence). The CDR3 has 14 residues. CDR3 bases: TGTGCCAGCAGCTTACAGGGAAGCAATCAGCCCCAGCATTTT. It yields the protein CASSLQGSNQPQHF.

This chain connects TRBV7-3 to TRBJ2-2; perhaps TRBD1 as D (5 bases). The CDR3 extends over 16 amino acids. Germline V lookup: CDR1 SGHTA, CDR2 FQGTGA. V was trimmed by 1 base and J by 3 bases, leaving 12 bases between them. The chain's CDR3 is CASSLNAGWDTGELFF. DNA for the CDR3: TGTGCCAGCAGCTTAAATGCAGGGTGGGACACCGGGGAGCTGTTTTTT. Full variable domain (outside the CDR3, taken from reference TRBV7-3 and TRBJ2-2): GAGVSQTPSNKVTEKGKYVELRCDPISGHTALYWYRQSLGQGPEFLIYFQGTGAADDSGLPNDRFFAVRPEGSVSTLKIQRTERGDSAVYLCASSLNAGWDTGELFFGEGSRLTVL.

V usage is TRBV7-3 and J usage is TRBJ2-1; TRBD2 matches 9 bases. V gave up 5 bases and J gave up 8 bases; unmatched junction bases: 10. The CDR3 spans 15 residues. The germline V gene encodes CDR1 SGHTA and CDR2 FQGTGA. The CDR3 DNA follows: TGTGCCAGCAGCGCCGGGACTAGCAGTTCCGATGAGCAGTTCTTC. Translation: CASSAGTSSSDEQFF.

The chain carries TRBV27 and TRBJ2-2, with 8 nucleotides matching TRBD1. Germline V gene data show CDR1 as MNHEY and CDR2 as SMNVEV (reference sequence). The CDR3 has 16 residues. The trim removed 8 bases at V and 6 bases at J, leaving 14 bases unmatched. For the CDR3, the DNA is TGTGCCAGCGTCCACGCGGCAGGGGGCGATCCCGGGGAGCTGTTTTTT. Translating gives CASVHAAGGDPGELFF.

The V gene is TRBV19, the J gene TRBJ2-3; D uncertain. This CDR3 is built from 14 residues. Germline V CDR1 and CDR2: LNHDA, SQIVND (reference sequence). V gave up 6 bases and J gave up 0 bases, with 10 bases separating them. The CDR3 spells CASSLSDSTDTQYF. In nucleotides, the CDR3 is TGTGCCAGTAGCTTATCGGACAGCACAGATACGCAGTATTTT.

The rearrangement links TRBV6-2 or TRBV6-3 to TRBJ2-7, with 7 bases aligning to TRBD1. The CDR3 runs 15 residues. Germline CDR1 is MNHEY and CDR2 is SVGEGT. V trimming: 2 bases; J trimming: 1 base; junction bases outside the gene matches: 5. The CDR3 DNA sequence: TGTGCCAGCAGTTACCGGGACAGCTATTCCTACGAGCAGTACTTC. Protein: CASSYRDSYSYEQYF.

The J gene is TRBJ1-1, the V gene TRBV19, with TRBD1 identical over 7 bases. The CDR3 contains 15 residues. CDR1 is LNHDA and CDR2 is SQIVND in the germline V gene (reference sequence). J was trimmed by 1 base and V by 3 bases; bases with no gene match: 5. CDR3 DNA: TGTGCCAGTAGTATGGGGACAGCAAAGAACACTGAAGCTTTCTTT. Amino acids: CASSMGTAKNTEAFF.

V gene TRBV12-3 or TRBV12-4 combines with J gene TRBJ2-1; D remains ambiguous. The CDR3 totals 12 residues. Trimming left V 6 bases short and J 6 bases short, with 9 bases between. CDR3 sequence: CASRPALNEQFF. The CDR3 DNA reads TGTGCCAGCAGGCCGGCCCTCAATGAGCAGTTCTTC.

The chain carries TRBV3-1 (or the pseudogene TRBV3-2) and TRBJ1-3, with unresolved D. Germline loops: CDR1 LGHDT, CDR2 YNNKEL (reference sequence). V lost 1 base, J lost 0 bases, and 4 bases lay in between. This CDR3 is built from 14 residues. CDR3 sequence: CASSQVDSGNTIYF. The DNA for the CDR3 is TGTGCCAGCAGCCAAGTGGACTCTGGAAACACCATATATTTT.

The V call is TRBV19, the J call TRBJ2-7; a possible D gene is TRBD1 (6 bases). V was shortened by 5 bases and J by 2 bases, with 10 bases between the two germline ends. The germline gives CDR1 LNHDA, CDR2 SQIVND (reference sequence). The CDR3 has 13 residues. CDR3 protein: CASSAGTPYEQYF. The DNA of the CDR3 is TGTGCCAGTAGTGCAGGGACACCCTACGAGCAGTACTTC.

CDR3 coding DNA: TGCGCCAGCAGCCCGGACAGGCTGATGAATTCACCCCTCCACTTT. It yields the protein CASSPDRLMNSPLHF. The chain employs TRBV5-1 and TRBJ1-6; 7 nucleotides align to TRBD1. This CDR3 spans 15 amino acids. Germline assignment: CDR1 SGHRS and CDR2 YFSETQ. V lost 4 bases, J lost 7 bases, and 8 bases stayed unmatched.

This chain links TRBV3-1 (or the pseudogene TRBV3-2) with TRBJ2-1, with 12 bases lining up with TRBD2. The CDR3 spans 16 residues. After removal of 4 bases from V and 5 bases from J, the junction contained 6 bases not matched to a gene. Looked up from germline, CDR1 is LGHDT and CDR2 is YNNKEL (reference sequence). CDR3: CASSRPGLAGNNEQFF. The CDR3 coding sequence is TGTGCCAGCAGCCGCCCCGGACTAGCGGGGAACAATGAGCAGTTCTTC.

This clone turned up a few times. The CDR3 loop reads CASRSRRGGSYEQYF. CDR3 nucleotides: TGCGCCAGCAGGTCACGAAGAGGGGGCTCCTACGAGCAGTACTTC. The rearrangement joins TRBV5-1 to TRBJ2-7; D might be TRBD1 (6 bases). Per the germline V gene, CDR1 is SGHRS and CDR2 is YFSETQ. The CDR3 consists of 15 residues. Deletions cut 5 bases from V and 0 bases from J, with 15 bases between. Based on the CDR3 plus reference TRBV5-1 and TRBJ2-7, the full variable domain is KAGVTQTPRYLIKTRGQQVTLSCSPISGHRSVSWYQQTPGQGLQFLFEYFSETQRNKGNFPGRFSGRQFSNSRSEMNVSTLELGDSALYLCASRSRRGGSYEQYFGPGTRLTVT.

J is TRBJ1-1 and V is TRBV30; 7 bases are a match to TRBD1. This CDR3 is 11 amino acids long. The ends lost 8 bases at V and 1 base at J; junction bases unmatched: 1. Germline CDR1 and CDR2: GTSNPN and SVGIG (reference sequence). This CDR3 reads CAGTENTEAFF. In DNA, the CDR3 is TGTGCCGGGACAGAGAACACTGAAGCTTTCTTT.

As regards this clone: The same CDR3 arises from other DNA sequences in this sample as well. DNA for the CDR3: TGTGCCAGCAGCTTGGGGGGCCTGAACACTGAAGCTTTCTTT. This encodes CASSLGGLNTEAFF. The chain has TRBV7-9 and TRBJ1-1; maybe TRBD1 (6 bases). CDR1 is SEHNR, CDR2 FQNEAQ, per germline (reference sequence). V lost 3 bases and J 0 bases, leaving 8 bases between the germline ends. This CDR3 contains 14 residues.